Detailed here is one T cell receptor beta chain. The entry originates in a study of blood T cell repertoires in COVID-19. Background on the study: T cells, B-cell-depleted T cells, or PBMCs supplied cDNA or gDNA.

Per the original methods: By means of reference gene primer amplification, nucleated cell counts were estimated. Clones were read by immunoSEQ multiplex PCR, and TCRdb kept only the in-frame ones, dropping some. The V and J calls and clone size are taken from that table; D and trimming were inferred from the DNA. This table holds roughly 230,000 clones, over 80% found once. The CDR3 has 14 residues. With 1 base removed from V and 5 bases from J, the gap between germline ends came to 12 bases. The germline V gene has CDR1 SGHAT and CDR2 FQNNGV. This clonotype was sampled from a middle-aged man with acute or convalescent COVID-19. Sequences were obtained from peripheral blood. The chain couples TRBV11-2 to TRBJ2-7; maybe TRBD2 (6 bases). CDR3 in DNA: TGTGCCAGCAGCTTAGTCCGGAGGGCCAACGAGCAGTACTTC. Its protein product is CASSLVRRANEQYF.